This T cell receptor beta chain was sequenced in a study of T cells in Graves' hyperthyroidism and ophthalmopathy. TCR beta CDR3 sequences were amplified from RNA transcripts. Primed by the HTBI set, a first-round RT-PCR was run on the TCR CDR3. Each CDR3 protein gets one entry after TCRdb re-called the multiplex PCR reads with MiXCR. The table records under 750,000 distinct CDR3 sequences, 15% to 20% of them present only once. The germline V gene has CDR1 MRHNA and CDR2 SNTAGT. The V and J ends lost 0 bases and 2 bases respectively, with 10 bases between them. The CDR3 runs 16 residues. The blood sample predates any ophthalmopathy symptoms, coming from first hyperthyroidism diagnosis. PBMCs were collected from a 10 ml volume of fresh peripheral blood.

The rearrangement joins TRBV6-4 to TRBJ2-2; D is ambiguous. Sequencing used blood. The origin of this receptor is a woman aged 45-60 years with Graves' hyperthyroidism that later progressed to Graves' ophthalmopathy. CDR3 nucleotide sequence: TGTGCCAGCAGTGACTCAGTTACGACAAACACCGGGGAGCTGTTTTTT. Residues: CASSDSVTTNTGELFF.